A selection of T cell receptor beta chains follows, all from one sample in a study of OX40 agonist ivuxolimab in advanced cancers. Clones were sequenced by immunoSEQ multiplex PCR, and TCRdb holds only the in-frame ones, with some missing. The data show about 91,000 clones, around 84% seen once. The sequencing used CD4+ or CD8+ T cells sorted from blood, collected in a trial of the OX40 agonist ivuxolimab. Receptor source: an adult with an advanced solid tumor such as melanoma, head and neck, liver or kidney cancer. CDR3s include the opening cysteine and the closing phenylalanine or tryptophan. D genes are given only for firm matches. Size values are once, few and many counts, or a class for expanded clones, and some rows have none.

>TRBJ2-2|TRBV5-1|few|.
CASSFGGVAGELFF
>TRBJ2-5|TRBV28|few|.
CASSLTVGTGETQYF
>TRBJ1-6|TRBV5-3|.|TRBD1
CARSPPGGGDNSPLHF
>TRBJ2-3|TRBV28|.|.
CASSFTGKSTDTQYF
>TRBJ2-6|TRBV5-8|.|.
CASSFQRGATSSGANVLTF
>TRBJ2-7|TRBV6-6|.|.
CASSYLGGQRSYEQYF
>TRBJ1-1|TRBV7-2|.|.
CASSLVGGALYTEAFF
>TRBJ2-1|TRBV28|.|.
CATRNEGRVFDEQFF
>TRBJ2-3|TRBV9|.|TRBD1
CASKRDRGAGDTQYF
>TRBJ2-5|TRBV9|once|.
CASSVGGEGAQETQYF
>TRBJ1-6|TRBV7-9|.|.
CASSEAGSSYNSPLHF
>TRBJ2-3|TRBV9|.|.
CASERGEGSVDTQYF
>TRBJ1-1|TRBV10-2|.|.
CAVVGGNTEAFF
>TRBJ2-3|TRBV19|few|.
CASSSEGKRGTDTQYF
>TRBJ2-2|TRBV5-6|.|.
CASSLGFRQGGGELFF
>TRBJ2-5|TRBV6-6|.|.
CASSYPQDQETQYF
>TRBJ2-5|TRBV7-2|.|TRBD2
CASSPDGRKEETQYF
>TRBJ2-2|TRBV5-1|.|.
CASSLDGGTGELFF
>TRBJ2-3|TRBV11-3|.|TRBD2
CASSLGSGGAYTQYF
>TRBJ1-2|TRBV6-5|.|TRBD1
CASSYGTGTYGYTF